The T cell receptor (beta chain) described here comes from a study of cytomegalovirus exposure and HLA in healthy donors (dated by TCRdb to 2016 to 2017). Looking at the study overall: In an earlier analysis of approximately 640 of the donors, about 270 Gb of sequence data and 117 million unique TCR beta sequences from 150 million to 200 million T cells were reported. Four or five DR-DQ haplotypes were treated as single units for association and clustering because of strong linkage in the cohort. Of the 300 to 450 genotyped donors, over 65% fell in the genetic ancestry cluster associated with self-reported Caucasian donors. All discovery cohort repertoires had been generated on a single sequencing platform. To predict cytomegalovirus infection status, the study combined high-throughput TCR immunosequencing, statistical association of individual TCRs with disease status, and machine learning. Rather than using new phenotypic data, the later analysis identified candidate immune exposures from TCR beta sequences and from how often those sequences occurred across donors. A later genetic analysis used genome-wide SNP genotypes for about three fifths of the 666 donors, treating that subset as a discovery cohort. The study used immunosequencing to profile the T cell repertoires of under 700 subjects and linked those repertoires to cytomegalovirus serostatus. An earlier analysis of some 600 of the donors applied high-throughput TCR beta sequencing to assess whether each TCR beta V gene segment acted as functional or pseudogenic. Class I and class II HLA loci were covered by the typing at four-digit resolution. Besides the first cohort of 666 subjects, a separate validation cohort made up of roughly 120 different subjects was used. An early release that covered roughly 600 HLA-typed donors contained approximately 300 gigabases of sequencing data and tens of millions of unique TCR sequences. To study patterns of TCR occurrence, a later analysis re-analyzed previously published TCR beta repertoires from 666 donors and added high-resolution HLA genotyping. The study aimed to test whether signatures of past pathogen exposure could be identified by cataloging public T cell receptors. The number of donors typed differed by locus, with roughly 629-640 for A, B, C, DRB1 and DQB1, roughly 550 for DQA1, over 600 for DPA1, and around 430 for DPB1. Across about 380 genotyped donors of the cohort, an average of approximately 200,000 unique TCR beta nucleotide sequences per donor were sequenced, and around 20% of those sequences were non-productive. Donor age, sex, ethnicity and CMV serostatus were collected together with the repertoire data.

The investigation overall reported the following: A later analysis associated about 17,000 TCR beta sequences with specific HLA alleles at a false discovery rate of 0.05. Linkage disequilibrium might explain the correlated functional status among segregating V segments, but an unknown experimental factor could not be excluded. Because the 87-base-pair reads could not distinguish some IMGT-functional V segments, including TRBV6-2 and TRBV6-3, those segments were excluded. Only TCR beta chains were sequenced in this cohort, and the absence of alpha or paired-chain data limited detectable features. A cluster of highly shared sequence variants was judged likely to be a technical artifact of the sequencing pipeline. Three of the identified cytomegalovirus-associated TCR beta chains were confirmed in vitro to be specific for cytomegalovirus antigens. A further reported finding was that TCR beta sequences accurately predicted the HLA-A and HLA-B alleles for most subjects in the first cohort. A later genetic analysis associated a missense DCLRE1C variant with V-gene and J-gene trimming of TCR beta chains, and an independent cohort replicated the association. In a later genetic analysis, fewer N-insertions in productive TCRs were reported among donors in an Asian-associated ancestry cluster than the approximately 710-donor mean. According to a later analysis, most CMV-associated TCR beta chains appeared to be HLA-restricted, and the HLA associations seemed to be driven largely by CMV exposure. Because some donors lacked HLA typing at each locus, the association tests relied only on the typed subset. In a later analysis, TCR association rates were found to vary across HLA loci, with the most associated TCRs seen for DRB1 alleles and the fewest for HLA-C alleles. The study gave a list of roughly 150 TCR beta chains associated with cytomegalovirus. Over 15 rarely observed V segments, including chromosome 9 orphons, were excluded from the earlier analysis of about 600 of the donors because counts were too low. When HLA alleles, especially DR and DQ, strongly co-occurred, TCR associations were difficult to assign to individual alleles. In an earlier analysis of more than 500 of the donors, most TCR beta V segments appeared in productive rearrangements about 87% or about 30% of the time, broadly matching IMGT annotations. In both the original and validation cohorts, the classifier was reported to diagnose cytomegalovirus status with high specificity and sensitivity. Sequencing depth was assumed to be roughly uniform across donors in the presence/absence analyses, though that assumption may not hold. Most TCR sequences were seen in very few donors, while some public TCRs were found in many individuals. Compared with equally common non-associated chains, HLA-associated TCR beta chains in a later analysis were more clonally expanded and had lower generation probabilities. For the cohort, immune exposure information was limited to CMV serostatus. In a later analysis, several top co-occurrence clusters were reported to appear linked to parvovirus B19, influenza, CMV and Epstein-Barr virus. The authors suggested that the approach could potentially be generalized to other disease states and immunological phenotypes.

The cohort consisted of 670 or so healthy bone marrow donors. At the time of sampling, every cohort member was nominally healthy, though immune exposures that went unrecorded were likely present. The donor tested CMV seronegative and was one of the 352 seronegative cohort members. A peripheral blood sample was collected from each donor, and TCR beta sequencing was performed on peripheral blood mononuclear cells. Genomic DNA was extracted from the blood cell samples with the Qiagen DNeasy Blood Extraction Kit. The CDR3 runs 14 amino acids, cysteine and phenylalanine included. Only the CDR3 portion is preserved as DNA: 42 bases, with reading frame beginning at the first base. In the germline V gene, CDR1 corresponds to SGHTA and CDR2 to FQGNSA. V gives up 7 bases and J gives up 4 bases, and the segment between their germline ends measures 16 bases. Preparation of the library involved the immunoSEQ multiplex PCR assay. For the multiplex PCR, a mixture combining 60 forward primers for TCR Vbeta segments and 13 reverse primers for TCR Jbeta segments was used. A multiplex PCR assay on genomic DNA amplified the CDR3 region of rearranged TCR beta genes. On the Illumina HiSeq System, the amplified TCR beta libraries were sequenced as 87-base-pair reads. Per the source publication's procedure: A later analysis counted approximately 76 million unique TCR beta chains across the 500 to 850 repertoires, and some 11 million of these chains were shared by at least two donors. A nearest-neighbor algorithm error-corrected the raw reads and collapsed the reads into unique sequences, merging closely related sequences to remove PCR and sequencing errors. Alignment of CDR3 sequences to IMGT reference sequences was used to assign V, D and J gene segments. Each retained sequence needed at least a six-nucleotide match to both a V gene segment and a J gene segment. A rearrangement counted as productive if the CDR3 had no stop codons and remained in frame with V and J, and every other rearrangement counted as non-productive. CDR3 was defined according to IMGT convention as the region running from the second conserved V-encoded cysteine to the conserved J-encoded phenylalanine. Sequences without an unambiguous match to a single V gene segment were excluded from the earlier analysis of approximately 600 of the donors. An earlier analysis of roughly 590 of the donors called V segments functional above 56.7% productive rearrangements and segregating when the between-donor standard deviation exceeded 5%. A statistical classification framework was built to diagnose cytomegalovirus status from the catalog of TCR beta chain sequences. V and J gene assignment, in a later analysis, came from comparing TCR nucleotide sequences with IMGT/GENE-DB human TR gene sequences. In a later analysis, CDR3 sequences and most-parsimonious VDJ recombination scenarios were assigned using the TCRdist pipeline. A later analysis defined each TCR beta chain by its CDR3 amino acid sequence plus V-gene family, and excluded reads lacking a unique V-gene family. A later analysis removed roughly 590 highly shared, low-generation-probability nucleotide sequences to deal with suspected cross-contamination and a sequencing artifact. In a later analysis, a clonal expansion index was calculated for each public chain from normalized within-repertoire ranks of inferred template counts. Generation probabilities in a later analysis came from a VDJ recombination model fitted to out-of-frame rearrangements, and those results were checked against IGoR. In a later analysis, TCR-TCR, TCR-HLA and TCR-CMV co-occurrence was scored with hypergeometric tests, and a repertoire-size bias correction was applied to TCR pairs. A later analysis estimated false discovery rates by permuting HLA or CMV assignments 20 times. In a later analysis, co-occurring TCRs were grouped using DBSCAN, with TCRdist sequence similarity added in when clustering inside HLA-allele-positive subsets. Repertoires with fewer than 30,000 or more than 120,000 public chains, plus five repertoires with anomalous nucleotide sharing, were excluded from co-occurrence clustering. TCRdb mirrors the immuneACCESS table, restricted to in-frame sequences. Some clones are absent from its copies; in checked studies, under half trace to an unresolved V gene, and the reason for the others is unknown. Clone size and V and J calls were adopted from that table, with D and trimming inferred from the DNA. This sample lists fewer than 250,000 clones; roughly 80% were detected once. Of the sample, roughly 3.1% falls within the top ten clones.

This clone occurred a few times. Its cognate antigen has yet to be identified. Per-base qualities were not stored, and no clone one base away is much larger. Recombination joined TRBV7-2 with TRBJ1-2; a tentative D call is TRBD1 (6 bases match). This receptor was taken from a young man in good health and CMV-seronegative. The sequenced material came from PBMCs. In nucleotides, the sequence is TGTGCCAGCACCCCCGCGACAGGCCCCTATGGCTACACCTTC. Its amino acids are CASTPATGPYGYTF. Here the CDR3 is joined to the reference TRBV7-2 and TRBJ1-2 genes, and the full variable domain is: GAGVSQSPSNKVTEKGKDVELRCDPISGHTALYWYRQSLGQGLEFLIYFQGNSAPDKSGLPSDRFSAERTGGSVSTLTIQRTQQEDSAVYLCASTPATGPYGYTFGSGTRLTVV.